Here is one TCR beta chain with its context. Its antigen is currently unknown. Trimming cost V 5 bases and J 8 bases, with 24 bases left between them. The CDR3 is 16 residues long. Germline V gene lookup returns CDR1 SEHNR and CDR2 FQNEAQ (reference sequence). A second PCR, run for roughly 7 to 12 cycles, used a sample-barcoded 5' primer plus a J-beta primer mix. One entry per CDR3 protein results from TCRdb running MiXCR on the 5' RACE reads. The data show about a million distinct CDR3 sequences, with roughly 50% seen just once and 20% to 25% held by the top ten. The data stem from a study of blood T cells in healthy people across ages. The study, taken as a whole, reports: Among T cells, TCR beta diversity per million cells dropped roughly linearly as age rose. When one million T cells were used, diversity estimates were thought to be underestimates. Compared with aged donors, long-lived donors showed fewer expanded clones, suggesting selection.

The sequence came from a woman aged 55-70 years in good health. Sequenced material: blood. The chain carries TRBV7-9 and TRBJ1-2; the D is unclear. CDR3 nucleotides: TGTGCCAGCAGCCCCCAGCAATACCGGGGATGGGAAGGCTACACCTTC. This encodes CASSPQQYRGWEGYTF.